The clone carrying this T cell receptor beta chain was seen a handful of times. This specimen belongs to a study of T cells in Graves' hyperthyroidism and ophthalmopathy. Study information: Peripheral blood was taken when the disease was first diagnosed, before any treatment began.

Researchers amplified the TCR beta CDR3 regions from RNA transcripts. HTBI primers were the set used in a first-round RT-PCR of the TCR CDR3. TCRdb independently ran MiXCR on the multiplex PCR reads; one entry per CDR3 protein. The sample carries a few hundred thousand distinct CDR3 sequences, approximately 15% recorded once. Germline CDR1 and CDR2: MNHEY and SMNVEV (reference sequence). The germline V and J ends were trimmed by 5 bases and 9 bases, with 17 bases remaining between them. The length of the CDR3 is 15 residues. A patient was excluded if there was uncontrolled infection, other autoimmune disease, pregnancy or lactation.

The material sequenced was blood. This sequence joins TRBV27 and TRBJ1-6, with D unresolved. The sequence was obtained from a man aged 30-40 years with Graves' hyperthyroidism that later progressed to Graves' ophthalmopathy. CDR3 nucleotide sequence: TGTGCCAGCAGTCCGACTCGGGCCCACCTTTCACCCCTCCACTTT. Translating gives CASSPTRAHLSPLHF.